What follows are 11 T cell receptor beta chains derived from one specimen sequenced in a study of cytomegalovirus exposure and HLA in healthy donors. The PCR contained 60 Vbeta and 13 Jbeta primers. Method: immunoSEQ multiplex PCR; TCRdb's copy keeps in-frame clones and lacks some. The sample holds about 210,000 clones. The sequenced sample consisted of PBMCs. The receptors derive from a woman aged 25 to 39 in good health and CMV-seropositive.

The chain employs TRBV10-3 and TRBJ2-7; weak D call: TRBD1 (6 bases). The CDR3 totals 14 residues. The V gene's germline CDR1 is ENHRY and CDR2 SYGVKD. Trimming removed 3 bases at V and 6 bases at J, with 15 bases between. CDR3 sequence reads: CAISEKKQGREQYF. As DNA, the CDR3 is TGTGCCATCAGTGAAAAGAAACAGGGACGCGAGCAGTACTTC.

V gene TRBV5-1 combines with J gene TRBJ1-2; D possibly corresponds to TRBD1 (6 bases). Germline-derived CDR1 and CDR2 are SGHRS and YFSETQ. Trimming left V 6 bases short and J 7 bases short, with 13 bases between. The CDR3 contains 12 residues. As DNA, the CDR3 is TGCGCCAGCACAATTGGGGGCCTTGGCTACACCTTC. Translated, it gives CASTIGGLGYTF.

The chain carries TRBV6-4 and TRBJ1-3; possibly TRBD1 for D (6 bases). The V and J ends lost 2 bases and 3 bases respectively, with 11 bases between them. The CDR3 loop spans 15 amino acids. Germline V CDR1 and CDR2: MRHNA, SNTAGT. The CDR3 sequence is CASSDRDRYGNTIYF. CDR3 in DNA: TGTGCCAGCAGTGACCGTGACAGGTATGGAAACACCATATATTTT.

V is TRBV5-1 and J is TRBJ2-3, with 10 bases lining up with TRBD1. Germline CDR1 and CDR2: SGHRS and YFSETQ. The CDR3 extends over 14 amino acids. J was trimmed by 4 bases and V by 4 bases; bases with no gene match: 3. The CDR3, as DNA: TGCGCCAGCAGCCGGGACAGGGGAGCAGATACGCAGTATTTT. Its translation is CASSRDRGADTQYF.

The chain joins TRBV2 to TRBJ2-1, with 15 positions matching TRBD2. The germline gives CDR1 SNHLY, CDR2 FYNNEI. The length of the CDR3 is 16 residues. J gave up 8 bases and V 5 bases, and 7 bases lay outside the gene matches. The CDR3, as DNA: TGTGCCAGCAGTAAAACCGGGACTAGCGGGGGGCATGAGCAGTTCTTC. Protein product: CASSKTGTSGGHEQFF.

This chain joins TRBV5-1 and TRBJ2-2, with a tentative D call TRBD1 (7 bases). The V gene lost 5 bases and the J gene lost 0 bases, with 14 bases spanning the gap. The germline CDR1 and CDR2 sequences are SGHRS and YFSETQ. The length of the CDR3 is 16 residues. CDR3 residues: CASRIGGTANTGELFF. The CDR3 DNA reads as TGCGCCAGCAGAATCGGAGGGACAGCGAACACCGGGGAGCTGTTTTTT.

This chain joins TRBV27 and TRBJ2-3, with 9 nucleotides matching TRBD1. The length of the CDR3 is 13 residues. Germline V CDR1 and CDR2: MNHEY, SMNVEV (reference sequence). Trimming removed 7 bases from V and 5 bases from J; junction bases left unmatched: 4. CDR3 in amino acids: CASKRQGGDTQYF. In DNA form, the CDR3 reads TGTGCCAGCAAGCGACAGGGGGGAGATACGCAGTATTTT.

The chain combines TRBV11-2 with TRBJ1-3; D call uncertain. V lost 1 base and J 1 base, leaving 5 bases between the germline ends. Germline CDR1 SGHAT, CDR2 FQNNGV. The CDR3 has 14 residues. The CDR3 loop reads CASSLAVSGNTIYF. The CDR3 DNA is TGTGCCAGCAGCTTAGCAGTATCTGGAAACACCATATATTTT.

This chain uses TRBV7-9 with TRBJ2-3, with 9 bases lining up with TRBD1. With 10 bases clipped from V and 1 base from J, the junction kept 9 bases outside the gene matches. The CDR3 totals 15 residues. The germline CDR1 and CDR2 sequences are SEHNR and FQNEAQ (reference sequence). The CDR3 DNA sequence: TGTGCCACACCCGGGACAGGGCCTGGCACAGATACGCAGTATTTT. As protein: CATPGTGPGTDTQYF.

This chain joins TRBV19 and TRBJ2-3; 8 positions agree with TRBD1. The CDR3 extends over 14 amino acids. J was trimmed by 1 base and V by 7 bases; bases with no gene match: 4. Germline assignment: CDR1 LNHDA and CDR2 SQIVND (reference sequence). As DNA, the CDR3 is TGTGCCAGTACCCTGGACAGGGGCACAGATACGCAGTATTTT. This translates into CASTLDRGTDTQYF.

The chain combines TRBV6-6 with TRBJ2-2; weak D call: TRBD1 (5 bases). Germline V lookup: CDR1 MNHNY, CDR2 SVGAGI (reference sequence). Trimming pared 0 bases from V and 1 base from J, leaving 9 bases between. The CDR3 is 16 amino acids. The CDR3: CASSYSGQENTGELFF. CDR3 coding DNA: TGTGCCAGCAGTTACTCCGGACAAGAGAACACCGGGGAGCTGTTTTTT.